The sequence of this TCR beta chain was determined in a study of Ad26.COV2.S vaccination and SARS-CoV-2 variants. Study-level background: It was the COV1001 Ad26.COV2.S trial arm that included the donor. Administration of Ad26.COV2.S was intramuscular, either once or twice 56 days apart. Study-wide results and limits: While placebo recipients had lower spike-specific TCR breadth, vaccine recipients had more.

Treatment given: some 20 received Ad26.COV2.S at low or high dose, single or two shots; about five received placebo; per-sample allocation not given. Sampling was performed 63 days after the first vaccine or placebo injection. The method was immunoSEQ multiplex PCR; TCRdb's version includes in-frame clones alone and lacks a portion of them. The top ten clones hold 3% to 3.5% of a sample with over 350,000 clones, 80% to 90% of them seen once. Note on this clone: The antigen is not known.

The sequencing here drew on peripheral blood, taken in a trial of Ad26.COV2.S vaccine versus placebo. The receptor was isolated from a person between 18 and 65 years old who received the Ad26.COV2.S COVID-19 vaccine or a placebo.

This CDR3 is CASSLEGYGYTF. Here the CDR3 DNA reads TGTGCCAGCAGCCTAGAAGGATATGGCTACACCTTC. V gene TRBV14 combines with J gene TRBJ1-2; D uncertain. CDR3 length equals 12 residues. V was pared by 4 bases and J by 5 bases, with 8 bases between. The germline gives CDR1 SGHDN, CDR2 FVKESK.